Here is one TCR beta chain with its context. Since a much larger clone is just one base distant, this may be a read error. Germline V gene sequence: CDR1 SGHTA, CDR2 FQGNSA. V dropped 0 bases and J dropped 3 bases, with 3 bases sitting between them. CDR3 length: 13 residues. The memory fraction was CD4+CD45RO+CD25- cells. A single record per CDR3 protein comes from TCRdb applying MiXCR to the 5' RACE reads. Of 60,000 to 65,000 distinct CDR3 sequences listed, 20% to 25% are singletons. Input material: memory CD4+ T cells sorted from a lymph node. Subset indicated: memory CD4+ T cells, CD4+CD45RO+CD25-. This sequence was found in a female donor with breast cancer. This chain links TRBV7-2 with TRBJ2-4, with D unresolved. The CDR3, as DNA: TGTGCCAGCAGCTTAGCGGACAAAAACATTCAGTACTTC. Residues: CASSLADKNIQYF. Drawing the rest from reference TRBV7-2 and TRBJ2-4, the complete variable domain is GAGVSQSPSNKVTEKGKDVELRCDPISGHTALYWYRQSLGQGLEFLIYFQGNSAPDKSGLPSDRFSAERTGGSVSTLTIQRTQQEDSAVYLCASSLADKNIQYFGAGTRLSVL.